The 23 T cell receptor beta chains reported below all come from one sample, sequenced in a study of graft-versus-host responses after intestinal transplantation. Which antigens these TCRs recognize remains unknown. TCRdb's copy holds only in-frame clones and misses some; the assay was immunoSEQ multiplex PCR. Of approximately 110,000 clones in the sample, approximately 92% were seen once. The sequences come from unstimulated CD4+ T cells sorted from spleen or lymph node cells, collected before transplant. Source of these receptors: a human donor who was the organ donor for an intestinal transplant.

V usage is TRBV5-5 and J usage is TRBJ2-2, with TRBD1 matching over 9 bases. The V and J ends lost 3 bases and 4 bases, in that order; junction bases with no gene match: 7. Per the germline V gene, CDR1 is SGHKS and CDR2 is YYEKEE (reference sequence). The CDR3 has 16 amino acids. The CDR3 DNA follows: TGTGCCAGCAGCTCAGGACAGGGGTGGTCCACCGGGGAGCTGTTTTTT. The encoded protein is CASSSGQGWSTGELFF.

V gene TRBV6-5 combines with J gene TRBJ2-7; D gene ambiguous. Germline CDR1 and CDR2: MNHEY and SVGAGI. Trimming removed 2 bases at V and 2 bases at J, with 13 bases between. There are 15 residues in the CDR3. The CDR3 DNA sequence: TGTGCCAGCAGTTACGAGAAACTCTTAACCTACGAGCAGTACTTC. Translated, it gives CASSYEKLLTYEQYF.

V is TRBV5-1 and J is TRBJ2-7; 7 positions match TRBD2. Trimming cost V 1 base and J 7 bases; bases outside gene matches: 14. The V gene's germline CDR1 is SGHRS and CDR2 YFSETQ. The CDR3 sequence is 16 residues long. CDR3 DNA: TGCGCCAGCAGCTTGCCCTTCGGGCGGGCGGGAGATGAGCAGTACTTC. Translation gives CASSLPFGRAGDEQYF.

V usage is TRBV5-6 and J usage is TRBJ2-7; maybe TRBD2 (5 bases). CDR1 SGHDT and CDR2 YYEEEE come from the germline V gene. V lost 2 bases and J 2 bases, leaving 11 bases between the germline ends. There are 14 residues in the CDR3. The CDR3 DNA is TGTGCCAGCAGCTTAGCGGAACGCCCCTACGAGCAGTACTTC. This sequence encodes CASSLAERPYEQYF.

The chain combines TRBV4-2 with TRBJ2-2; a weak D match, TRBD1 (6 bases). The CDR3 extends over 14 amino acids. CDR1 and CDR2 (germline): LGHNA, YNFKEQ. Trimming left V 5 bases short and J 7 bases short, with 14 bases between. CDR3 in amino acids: CASSTGTLDGELFF. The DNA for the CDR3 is TGTGCCAGCAGCACCGGGACATTGGACGGGGAGCTGTTTTTT.

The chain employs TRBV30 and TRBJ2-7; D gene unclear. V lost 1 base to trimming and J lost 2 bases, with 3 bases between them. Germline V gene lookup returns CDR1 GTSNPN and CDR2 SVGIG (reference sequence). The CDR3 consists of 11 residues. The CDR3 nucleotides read TGTGCCTGGAGTGGAACCTACGAGCAGTACTTC. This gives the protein CAWSGTYEQYF.

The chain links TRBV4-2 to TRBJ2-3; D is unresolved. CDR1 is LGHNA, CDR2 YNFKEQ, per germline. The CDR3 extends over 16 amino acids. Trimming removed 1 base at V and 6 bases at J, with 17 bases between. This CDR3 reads CASSQARIPLQDTQYF. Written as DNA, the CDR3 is TGTGCCAGCAGCCAAGCTCGGATCCCCCTTCAGGATACGCAGTATTTT.

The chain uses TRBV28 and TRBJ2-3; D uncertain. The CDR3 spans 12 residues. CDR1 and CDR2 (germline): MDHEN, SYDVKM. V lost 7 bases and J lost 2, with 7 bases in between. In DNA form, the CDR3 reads TGTGCCAGCACAAGCCACACAGATACGCAGTATTTT. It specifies CASTSHTDTQYF.

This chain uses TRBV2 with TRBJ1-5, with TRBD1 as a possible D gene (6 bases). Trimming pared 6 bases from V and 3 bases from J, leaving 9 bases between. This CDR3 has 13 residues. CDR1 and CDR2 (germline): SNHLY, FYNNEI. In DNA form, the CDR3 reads TGTGCCAGCAGACAGGGTAACAATCAGCCCCAGCATTTT. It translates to CASRQGNNQPQHF.

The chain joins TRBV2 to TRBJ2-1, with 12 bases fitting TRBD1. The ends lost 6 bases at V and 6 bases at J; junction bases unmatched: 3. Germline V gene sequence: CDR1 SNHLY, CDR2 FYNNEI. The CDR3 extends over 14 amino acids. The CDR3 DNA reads TGTGCCAGCAGATTGGGACAGGGGGCCAATGAGCAGTTCTTC. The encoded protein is CASRLGQGANEQFF.

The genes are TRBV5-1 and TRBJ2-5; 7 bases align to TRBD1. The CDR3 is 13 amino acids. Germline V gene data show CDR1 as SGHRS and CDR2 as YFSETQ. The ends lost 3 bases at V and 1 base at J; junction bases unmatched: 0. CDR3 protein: CASSWDSQETQYF. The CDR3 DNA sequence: TGCGCCAGCAGCTGGGACAGCCAAGAGACCCAGTACTTC.

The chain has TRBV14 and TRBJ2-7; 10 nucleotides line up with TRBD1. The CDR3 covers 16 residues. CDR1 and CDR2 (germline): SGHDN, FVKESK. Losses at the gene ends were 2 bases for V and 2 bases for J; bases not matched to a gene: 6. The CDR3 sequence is CASSQLSGTGAYEQYF. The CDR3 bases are TGTGCCAGCAGCCAACTCTCCGGGACAGGGGCCTACGAGCAGTACTTC.

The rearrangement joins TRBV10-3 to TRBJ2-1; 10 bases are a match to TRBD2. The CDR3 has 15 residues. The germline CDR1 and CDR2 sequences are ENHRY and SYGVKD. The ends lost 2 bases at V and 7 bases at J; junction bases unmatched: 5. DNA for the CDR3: TGTGCCATCAGTGAGAGGCCTAGCGGGAGAAATGAGCAGTTCTTC. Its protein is CAISERPSGRNEQFF.

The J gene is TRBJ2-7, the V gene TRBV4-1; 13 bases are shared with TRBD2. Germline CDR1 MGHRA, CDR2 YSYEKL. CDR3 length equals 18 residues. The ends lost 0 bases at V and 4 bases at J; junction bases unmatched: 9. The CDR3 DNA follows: TGCGCCAGCAGCCAAGATCGGACGGGACTAGCGGGGACTTACGAGCAGTACTTC. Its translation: CASSQDRTGLAGTYEQYF.

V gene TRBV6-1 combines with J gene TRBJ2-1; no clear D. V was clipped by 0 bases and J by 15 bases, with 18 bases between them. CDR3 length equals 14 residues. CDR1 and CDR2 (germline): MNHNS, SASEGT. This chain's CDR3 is CASSEAPSAAFWFF. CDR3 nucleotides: TGTGCCAGCAGTGAAGCCCCGTCGGCAGCCTTTTGGTTCTTC.

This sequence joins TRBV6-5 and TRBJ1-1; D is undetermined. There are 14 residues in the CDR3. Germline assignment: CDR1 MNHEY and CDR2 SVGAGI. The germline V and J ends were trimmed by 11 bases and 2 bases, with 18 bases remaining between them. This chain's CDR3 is CAVSYSSVNTEAFF. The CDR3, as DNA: TGTGCCGTCAGTTACTCCTCGGTTAACACTGAAGCTTTCTTT.

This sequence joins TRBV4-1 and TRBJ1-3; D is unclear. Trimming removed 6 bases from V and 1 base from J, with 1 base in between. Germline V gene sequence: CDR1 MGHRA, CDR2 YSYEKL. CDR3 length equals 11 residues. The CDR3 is CASRSGNTIYF. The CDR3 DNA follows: TGCGCCAGCAGATCTGGAAACACCATATATTTT.

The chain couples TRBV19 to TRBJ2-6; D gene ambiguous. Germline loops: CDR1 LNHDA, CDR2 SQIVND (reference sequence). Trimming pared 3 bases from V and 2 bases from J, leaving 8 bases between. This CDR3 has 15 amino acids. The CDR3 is CASSIPPPGANVLTF. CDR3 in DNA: TGTGCCAGTAGTATCCCTCCACCTGGGGCCAACGTCCTGACTTTC.

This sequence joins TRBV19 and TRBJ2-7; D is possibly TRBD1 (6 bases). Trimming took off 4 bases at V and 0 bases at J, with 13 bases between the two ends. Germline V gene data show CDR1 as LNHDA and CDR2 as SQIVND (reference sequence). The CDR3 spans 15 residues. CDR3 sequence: CASSTDRGRSYEQYF. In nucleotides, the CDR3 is TGTGCCAGTAGTACGGACAGAGGTCGCTCCTACGAGCAGTACTTC.

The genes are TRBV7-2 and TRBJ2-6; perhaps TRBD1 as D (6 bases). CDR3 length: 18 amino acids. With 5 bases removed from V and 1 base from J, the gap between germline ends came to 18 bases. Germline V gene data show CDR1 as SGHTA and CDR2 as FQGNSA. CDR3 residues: CASSPRGVSQSGANVLTF. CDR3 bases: TGTGCCAGCAGCCCCAGGGGAGTCAGCCAGTCTGGGGCCAACGTCCTGACTTTC. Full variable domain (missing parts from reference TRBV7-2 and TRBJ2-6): GAGVSQSPSNKVTEKGKDVELRCDPISGHTALYWYRQSLGQGLEFLIYFQGNSAPDKSGLPSDRFSAERTGGSVSTLTIQRTQQEDSAVYLCASSPRGVSQSGANVLTFGAGSRLTVL.

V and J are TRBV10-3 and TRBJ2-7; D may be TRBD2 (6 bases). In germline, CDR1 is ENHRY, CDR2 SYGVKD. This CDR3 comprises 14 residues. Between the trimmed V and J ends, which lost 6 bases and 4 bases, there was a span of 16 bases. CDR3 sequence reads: CAIRSPGTLYEQYF. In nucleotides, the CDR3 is TGTGCCATCAGGTCCCCCGGGACTCTTTACGAGCAGTACTTC.

The CDR3 loop is CASSYSNRGVNYGYTF. Written as DNA, the CDR3 is TGTGCCAGCAGTTACTCGAACAGGGGTGTTAACTATGGCTACACCTTC. The chain carries TRBV6-5 and TRBJ1-2; 7 nucleotides align to TRBD1. The junction had 5 bases not matched to a gene; V was cut back by 0 bases and J by 1 base. The germline gives CDR1 MNHEY, CDR2 SVGAGI. The CDR3 runs 16 residues.

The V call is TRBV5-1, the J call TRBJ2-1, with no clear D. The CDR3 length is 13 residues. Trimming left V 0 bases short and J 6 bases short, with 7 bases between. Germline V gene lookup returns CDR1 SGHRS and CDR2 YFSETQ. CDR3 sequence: CASSLVLINEQFF. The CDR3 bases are TGCGCCAGCAGCTTGGTGCTTATCAATGAGCAGTTCTTC.